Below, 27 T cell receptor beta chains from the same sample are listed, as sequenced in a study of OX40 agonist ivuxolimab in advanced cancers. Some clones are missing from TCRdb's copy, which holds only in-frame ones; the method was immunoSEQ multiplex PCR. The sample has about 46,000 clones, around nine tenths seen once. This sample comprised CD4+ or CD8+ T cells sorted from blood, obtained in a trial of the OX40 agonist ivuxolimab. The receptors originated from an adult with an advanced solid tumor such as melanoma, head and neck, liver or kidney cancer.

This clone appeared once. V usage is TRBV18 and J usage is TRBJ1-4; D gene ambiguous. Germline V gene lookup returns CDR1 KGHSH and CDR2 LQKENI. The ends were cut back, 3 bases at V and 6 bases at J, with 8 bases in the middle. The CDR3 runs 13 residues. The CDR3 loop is CASSPQPHEKLFF. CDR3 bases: TGTGCCAGCTCACCCCAGCCCCATGAAAAACTGTTTTTT.

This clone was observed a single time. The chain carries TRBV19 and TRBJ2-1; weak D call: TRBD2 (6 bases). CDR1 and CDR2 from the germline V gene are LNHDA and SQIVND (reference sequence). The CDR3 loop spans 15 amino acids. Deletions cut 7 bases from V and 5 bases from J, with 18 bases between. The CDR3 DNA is TGTGCCAGTACCACCGCCGGGAGTCGAGACAATGAGCAGTTCTTC. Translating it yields CASTTAGSRDNEQFF. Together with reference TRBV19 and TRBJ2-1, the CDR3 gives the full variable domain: DGGITQSPKYLFRKEGQNVTLSCEQNLNHDAMYWYRQDPGQGLRLIYYSQIVNDFQKGDIAEGYSVSREKKESFPLTVTSAQKNPTAFYLCASTTAGSRDNEQFFGPGTRLTVL.

CDR3 in DNA: TGTGCCAGTAGTCCGTCGGCCCTGAACACCGGGGAGCTGTTTTTT. Translation: CASSPSALNTGELFF. The chain links TRBV19 to TRBJ2-2; D is uncertain. The CDR3 extends over 15 amino acids. V lost 5 bases to trimming and J lost 1 base, with 11 bases between them. Germline V gene data show CDR1 as LNHDA and CDR2 as SQIVND (reference sequence).

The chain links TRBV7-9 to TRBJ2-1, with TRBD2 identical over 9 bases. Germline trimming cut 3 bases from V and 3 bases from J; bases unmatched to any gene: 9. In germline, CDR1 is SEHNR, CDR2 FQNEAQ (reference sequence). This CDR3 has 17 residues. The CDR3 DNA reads TGTGCCAGCAGCTTTGGGGGACTAGCAAGTATCTACAATGAGCAGTTCTTC. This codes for CASSFGGLASIYNEQFF.

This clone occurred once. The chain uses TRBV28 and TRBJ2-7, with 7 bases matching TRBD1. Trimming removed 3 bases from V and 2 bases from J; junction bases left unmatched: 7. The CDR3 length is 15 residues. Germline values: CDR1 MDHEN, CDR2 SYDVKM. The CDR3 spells CASSLAQGTTYEQYF. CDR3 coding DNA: TGTGCCAGCAGTTTGGCACAGGGGACAACCTACGAGCAGTACTTC.

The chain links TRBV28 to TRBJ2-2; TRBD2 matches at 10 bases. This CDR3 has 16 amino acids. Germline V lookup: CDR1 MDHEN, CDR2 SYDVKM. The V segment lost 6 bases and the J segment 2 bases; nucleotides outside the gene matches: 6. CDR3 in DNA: TGTGCCAGCAGCCCCGCTAGCGGGAGAAACACCGGGGAGCTGTTTTTT. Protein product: CASSPASGRNTGELFF.

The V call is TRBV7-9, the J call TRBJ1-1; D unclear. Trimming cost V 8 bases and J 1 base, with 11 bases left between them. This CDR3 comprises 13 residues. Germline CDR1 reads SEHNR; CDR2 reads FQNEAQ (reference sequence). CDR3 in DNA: TGTGCCAGCTTACCCACGGGGAACACTGAAGCTTTCTTT. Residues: CASLPTGNTEAFF. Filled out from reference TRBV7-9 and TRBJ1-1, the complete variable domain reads DTGVSQNPRHKITKRGQNVTFRCDPISEHNRLYWYRQTLGQGPEFLTYFQNEAQLEKSRLLSDRFSAERPKGSFSTLEIQRTEQGDSAMYLCASLPTGNTEAFFGQGTRLTVV.

CDR3 region: CASRGGANYGYTF. CDR3 coding DNA: TGTGCCAGCAGGGGGGGGGCGAACTATGGCTACACCTTC. This chain uses TRBV27 with TRBJ1-2, with TRBD1 as a possible D gene (6 bases). This CDR3 has 13 residues. The germline V gene has CDR1 MNHEY and CDR2 SMNVEV (reference sequence). Deletions cut 6 bases from V and 2 bases from J, with 10 bases between.

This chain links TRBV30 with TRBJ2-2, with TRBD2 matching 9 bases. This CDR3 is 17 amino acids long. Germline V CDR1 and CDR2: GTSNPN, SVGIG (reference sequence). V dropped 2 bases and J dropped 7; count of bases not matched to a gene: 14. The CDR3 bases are TGTGCCTGGAGTCCCCCGGGGCTAGCGGGGACGGACGGGGAGCTGTTTTTT. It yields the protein CAWSPPGLAGTDGELFF.

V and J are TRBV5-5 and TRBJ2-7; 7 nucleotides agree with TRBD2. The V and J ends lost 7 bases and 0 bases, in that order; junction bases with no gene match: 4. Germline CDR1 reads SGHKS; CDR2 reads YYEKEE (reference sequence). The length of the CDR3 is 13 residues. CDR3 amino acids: CASRDYSSYEQYF. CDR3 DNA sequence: TGTGCCAGCCGGGACTATAGCTCCTACGAGCAGTACTTC.

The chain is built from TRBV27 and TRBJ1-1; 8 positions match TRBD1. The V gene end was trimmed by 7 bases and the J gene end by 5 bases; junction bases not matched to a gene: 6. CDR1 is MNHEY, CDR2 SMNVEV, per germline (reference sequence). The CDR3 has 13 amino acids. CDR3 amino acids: CASTTGGRTEAFF. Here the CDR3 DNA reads TGTGCCAGCACCACAGGGGGGAGGACTGAAGCTTTCTTT.

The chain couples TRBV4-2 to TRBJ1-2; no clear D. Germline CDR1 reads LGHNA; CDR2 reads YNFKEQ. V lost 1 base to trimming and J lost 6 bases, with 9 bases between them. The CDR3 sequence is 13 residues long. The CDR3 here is CASSQAVWDGYTF. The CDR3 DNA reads TGTGCCAGCAGCCAAGCGGTTTGGGATGGCTACACCTTC.

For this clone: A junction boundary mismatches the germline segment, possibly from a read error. The CDR3 DNA follows: TGCAGCGTAGAGACGGACAATACCTACGGGCAGTACTTC. This gives the protein CSVETDNTYGQYF. The chain uses TRBV29-1 and TRBJ2-7; D is perhaps TRBD1 (5 bases). This CDR3 comprises 13 residues. Germline loops: CDR1 SQVTM, CDR2 ANQGSEA.

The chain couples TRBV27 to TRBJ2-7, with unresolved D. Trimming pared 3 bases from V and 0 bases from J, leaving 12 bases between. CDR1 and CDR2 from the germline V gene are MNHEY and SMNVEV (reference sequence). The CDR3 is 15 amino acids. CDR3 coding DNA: TGTGCCAGCAGTTTCGGGCTACCGCTCTCCTACGAGCAGTACTTC. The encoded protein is CASSFGLPLSYEQYF.

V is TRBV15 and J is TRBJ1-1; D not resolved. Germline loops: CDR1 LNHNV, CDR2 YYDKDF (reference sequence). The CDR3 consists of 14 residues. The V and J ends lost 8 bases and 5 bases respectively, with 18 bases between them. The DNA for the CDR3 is TGTGCCACCGGAGGCCCGCCTGTCGGGACTGAAGCTTTCTTT. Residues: CATGGPPVGTEAFF.

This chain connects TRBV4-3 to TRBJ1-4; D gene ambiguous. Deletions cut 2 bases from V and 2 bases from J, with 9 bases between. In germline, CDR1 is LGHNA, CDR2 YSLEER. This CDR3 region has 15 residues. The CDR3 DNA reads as TGCGCCAGCAGCCAATATCTCGGTACTAATGAAAAACTGTTTTTT. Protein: CASSQYLGTNEKLFF.

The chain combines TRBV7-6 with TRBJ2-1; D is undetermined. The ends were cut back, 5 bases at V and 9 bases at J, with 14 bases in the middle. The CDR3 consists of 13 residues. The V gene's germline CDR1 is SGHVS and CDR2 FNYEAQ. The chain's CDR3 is CASSPTEGPEQFF. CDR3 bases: TGTGCCAGCAGCCCAACGGAAGGACCTGAGCAGTTCTTC.

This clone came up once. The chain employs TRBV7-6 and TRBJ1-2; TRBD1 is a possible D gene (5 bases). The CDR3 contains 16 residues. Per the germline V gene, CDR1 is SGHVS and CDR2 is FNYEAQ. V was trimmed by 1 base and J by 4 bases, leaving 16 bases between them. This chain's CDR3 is CASSLVAGPTSYGYTF. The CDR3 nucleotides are TGTGCCAGCAGCTTAGTCGCAGGGCCTACATCCTATGGCTACACCTTC.

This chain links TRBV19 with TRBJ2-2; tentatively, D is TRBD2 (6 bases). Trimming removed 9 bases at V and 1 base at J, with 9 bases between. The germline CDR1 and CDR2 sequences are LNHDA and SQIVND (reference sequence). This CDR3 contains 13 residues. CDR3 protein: CASWGGNTGELFF. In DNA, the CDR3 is TGTGCCAGCTGGGGAGGGAACACCGGGGAGCTGTTTTTT.

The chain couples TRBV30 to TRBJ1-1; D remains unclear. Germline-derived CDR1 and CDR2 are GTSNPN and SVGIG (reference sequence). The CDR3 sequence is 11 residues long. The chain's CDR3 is CNLRGNAEAFF. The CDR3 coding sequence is TGTAATCTACGAGGAAACGCTGAAGCTTTCTTT.

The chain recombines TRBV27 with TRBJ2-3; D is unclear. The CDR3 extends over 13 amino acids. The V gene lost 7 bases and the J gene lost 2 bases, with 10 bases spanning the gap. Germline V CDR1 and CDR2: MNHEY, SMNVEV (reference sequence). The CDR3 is CASMLVSTDTQYF. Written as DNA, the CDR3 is TGTGCCAGCATGCTAGTATCCACAGATACGCAGTATTTT.

The CDR3, as DNA: TGTGCCACCACAGGGGGTTGGACCGGGGAGCTGTTTTTT. It is translated as CATTGGWTGELFF. This rearrangement joins TRBV6-1 to TRBJ2-2; 8 bases map to TRBD1. The germline V gene encodes CDR1 MNHNS and CDR2 SASEGT. This CDR3 spans 13 amino acids. J lost 5 bases, V lost 10 bases, and 6 bases had no gene match.

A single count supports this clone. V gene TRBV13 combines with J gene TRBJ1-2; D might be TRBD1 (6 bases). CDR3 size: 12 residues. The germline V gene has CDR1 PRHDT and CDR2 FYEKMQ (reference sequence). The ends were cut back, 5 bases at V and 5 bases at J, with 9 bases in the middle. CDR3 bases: TGTGCCAGCAGCCCCGACAGGTATGGCTACACCTTC. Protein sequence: CASSPDRYGYTF.

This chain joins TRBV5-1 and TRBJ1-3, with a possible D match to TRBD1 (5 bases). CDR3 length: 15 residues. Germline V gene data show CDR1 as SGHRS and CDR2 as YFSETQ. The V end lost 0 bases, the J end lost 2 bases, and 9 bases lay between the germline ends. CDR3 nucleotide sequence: TGCGCCAGCAGCTTGGGTCCGGGGGCTGGAAACACCATATATTTT. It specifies CASSLGPGAGNTIYF.

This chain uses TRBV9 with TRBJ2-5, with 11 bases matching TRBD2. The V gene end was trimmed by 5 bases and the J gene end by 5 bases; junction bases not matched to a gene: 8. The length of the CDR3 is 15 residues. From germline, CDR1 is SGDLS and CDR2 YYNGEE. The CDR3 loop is CASSYSGRAGETQYF. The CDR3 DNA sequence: TGTGCCAGCAGTTATAGCGGGAGGGCCGGGGAGACCCAGTACTTC.

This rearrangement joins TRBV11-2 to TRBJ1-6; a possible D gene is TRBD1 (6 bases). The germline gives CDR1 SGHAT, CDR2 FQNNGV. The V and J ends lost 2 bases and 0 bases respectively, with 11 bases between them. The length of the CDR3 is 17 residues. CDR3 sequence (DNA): TGTGCCAGCAGCTTACAGGGGATAAGCTCCTATAATTCACCCCTCCACTTT. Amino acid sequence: CASSLQGISSYNSPLHF. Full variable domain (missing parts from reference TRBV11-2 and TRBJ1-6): EAGVAQSPRYKIIEKRQSVAFWCNPISGHATLYWYQQILGQGPKLLIQFQNNGVVDDSQLPKDRFSAERLKGVDSTLKIQPAKLEDSAVYLCASSLQGISSYNSPLHFGNGTRLTVT.

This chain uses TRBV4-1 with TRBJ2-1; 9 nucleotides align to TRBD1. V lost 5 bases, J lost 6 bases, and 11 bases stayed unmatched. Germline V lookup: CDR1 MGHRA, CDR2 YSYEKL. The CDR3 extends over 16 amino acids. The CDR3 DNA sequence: TGCGCCAGCAGCATGTGGACAGGGGACTCGACCAATGAGCAGTTCTTC. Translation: CASSMWTGDSTNEQFF.